This TCR beta chain was sequenced for a study of blood T cell repertoires in COVID-19. This CDR3 is 17 amino acids long. Method: immunoSEQ multiplex PCR; TCRdb's copy keeps in-frame clones and lacks some. The sample holds several thousand clones, approximately 91% seen once. This clonotype was obtained from an elderly woman with acute or convalescent COVID-19. The chain is built from TRBV21-1 and TRBJ2-2; TRBD2, the table's D call, lacks a check against the DNA. TRBV21-1 counts as a pseudogene. Source material: peripheral blood. The CDR3 nucleotides are TGTGCCAGCAGCAAGTCGCTCACAAGACGGGGCACCGGGGAGCTGTTTTTT. Its protein product is CASSKSLTRRGTGELFF.